A single sample is the source of the 30 T cell receptor beta chains below, sequenced in a study of PD-1 blockade in classical Hodgkin lymphoma. Time point here: newly diagnosed, previously untreated cHL patient sample. Isolated CD8+ T cells were derived from thawed PBMCs through magnetic negative selection. Clones were sequenced by immunoSEQ multiplex PCR, and TCRdb holds only the in-frame ones, with some missing. The table has approximately 9,300 clones, about 90% seen once; the top ten hold roughly 8.1%. The sequencing input was CD8+ T cells from blood. The receptor source for this set is a human donor with classical Hodgkin lymphoma.

The chain joins TRBV4-3 to TRBJ1-1; D might be TRBD1 (6 bases). Germline V gene sequence: CDR1 LGHNA, CDR2 YSLEER. The V gene lost 3 bases and the J gene lost 0 bases, with 11 bases spanning the gap. This CDR3 has 15 amino acids. CDR3 DNA sequence: TGCGCCAGCAGCCATGCACAGGGACTGAACACTGAAGCTTTCTTT. Amino acid sequence: CASSHAQGLNTEAFF.

V gene TRBV2 combines with J gene TRBJ1-6, with D perhaps TRBD1 (5 bases). The CDR3 loop spans 11 amino acids. CDR1 is SNHLY, CDR2 FYNNEI, per germline. Trimming pared 6 bases from V and 12 bases from J, leaving 9 bases between. The CDR3 loop is CASSGGRPLHF. CDR3 DNA: TGTGCCAGCAGCGGGGGGAGACCCCTCCACTTT.

The chain joins TRBV28 to TRBJ2-7; D uncertain. The V gene lost 0 bases and the J gene lost 5 bases, with 8 bases spanning the gap. CDR1 MDHEN and CDR2 SYDVKM come from the germline V gene. The CDR3 consists of 13 residues. CDR3 sequence (DNA): TGTGCCAGCAGTTTATGGGGCGGTCACGAGCAGTACTTC. Amino acid sequence: CASSLWGGHEQYF.

This chain connects TRBV28 to TRBJ1-5, with D possibly matching TRBD1 (5 bases). Trimming pared 3 bases from V and 7 bases from J, leaving 13 bases between. This CDR3 comprises 14 residues. Germline CDR1 MDHEN, CDR2 SYDVKM. CDR3 protein: CASSFAGSRQPQHF. The CDR3 coding sequence is TGTGCCAGCAGTTTCGCAGGGTCGAGGCAGCCCCAGCATTTT. Full variable domain (missing parts from reference TRBV28 and TRBJ1-5): DVKVTQSSRYLVKRTGEKVFLECVQDMDHENMFWYRQDPGLGLRLIYFSYDVKMKEKGDIPEGYSVSREKKERFSLILESASTNQTSMYLCASSFAGSRQPQHFGDGTRLSIL.

The chain uses TRBV27 and TRBJ2-2; D remains ambiguous. The CDR3 extends over 13 amino acids. V lost 5 bases and J 3 bases, leaving 7 bases between the germline ends. CDR1 and CDR2 (germline): MNHEY, SMNVEV (reference sequence). CDR3 sequence: CASSLQDTGELFF. The CDR3 DNA reads TGTGCCAGCAGTCTTCAGGACACCGGGGAGCTGTTTTTT.

This chain links TRBV21-1 with TRBJ1-1. TRBV21-1 is shown as a pseudogene. CDR3 length equals 15 residues. This chain's CDR3 is CASSKARGENTEAFF. The CDR3 DNA is TGTGCCAGCAGCAAAGCTAGAGGGGAAAACACTGAAGCTTTCTTT.

This rearrangement joins TRBV7-2 to TRBJ2-5; D might be TRBD1 (5 bases). The J call is doubtful: the DNA matches TRBJ2-7 better. Germline CDR1 SGHTA, CDR2 FQGNSA. The CDR3 totals 13 residues. CDR3 bases: TGTGCCAGCAGCTTAGTTAGGGGTTCCGAGCAGTACTTC. Its protein is CASSLVRGSEQYF.

This clone came up once. V gene TRBV7-9 combines with J gene TRBJ2-7, with 12 bases identical to TRBD2. Germline assignment: CDR1 SEHNR and CDR2 FQNEAQ (reference sequence). The CDR3 spans 14 residues. V shed 4 bases, J shed 9 bases, and the junction held 7 bases outside the gene matches. The CDR3 nucleotides are TGTGCCAGCAGCTCCGTCGGACTAGCGGGGACGCAGTACTTC. This sequence encodes CASSSVGLAGTQYF.

The rearrangement joins TRBV21-1 to TRBJ1-1. TRBV21-1 is a listed pseudogene. The length of the CDR3 is 13 residues. CDR3 loop: CASSKAWGTEAFF. CDR3 nucleotide sequence: TGTGCCAGCAGCAAAGCCTGGGGGACTGAAGCTTTCTTT.

The gene calls are TRBV9 and TRBJ2-5, with D maybe TRBD2 (5 bases). Germline V gene data show CDR1 as SGDLS and CDR2 as YYNGEE. The V end was cut by 0 bases, the J end by 3 bases, with 9 bases between. CDR3 size: 14 residues. CDR3 DNA sequence: TGTGCCAGCAGCGTAGCTACCGGGGAAGAGACCCAGTACTTC. Translating it yields CASSVATGEETQYF.

This clone was counted a single time. The chain uses TRBV7-9 and TRBJ2-7, with unresolved D. Per germline, CDR1 SEHNR and CDR2 FQNEAQ (reference sequence). V lost 8 bases to trimming and J lost 3 bases, with 8 bases between them. This CDR3 is 11 amino acids long. In DNA, the CDR3 is TGTGCCAGCGGGAACAACTACGAGCAGTACTTC. Its translation is CASGNNYEQYF.

This rearrangement joins TRBV19 to TRBJ2-2; D possibly matches TRBD1 or TRBD2 (5 bases each). The CDR3 loop spans 14 amino acids. The V end lost 2 bases, the J end lost 4 bases, and 8 bases lay between the germline ends. CDR1 and CDR2 (germline): LNHDA, SQIVND (reference sequence). CDR3 DNA sequence: TGTGCCAGTAGTATATACGGGGCCACCGGGGAGCTGTTTTTT. Amino acid sequence: CASSIYGATGELFF.

The J gene is TRBJ2-7, the V gene TRBV5-6; D is unresolved. CDR1 and CDR2 (germline): SGHDT, YYEEEE. Trimming shortened V by 4 bases and J by 2 bases, and 13 bases separated the two germline ends. This CDR3 comprises 14 residues. The CDR3 region has the DNA TGTGCCAGCAGCCGCTGGGGAAAGGCCTACGAGCAGTACTTC. This translates into CASSRWGKAYEQYF.

The chain recombines TRBV21-1 with TRBJ2-7; the table's D call TRBD2 went unverified against the DNA. TRBV21-1 is shown as a pseudogene. The CDR3 is 16 amino acids. The chain's CDR3 is CASSKRLAGGYYEQYF. The CDR3 coding sequence is TGTGCCAGCAGCAAACGGCTAGCGGGAGGCTACTACGAGCAGTACTTC.

The chain carries TRBV4-1 and TRBJ2-5; D is unclear. Germline assignment: CDR1 MGHRA and CDR2 YSYEKL. Trimming cost V 0 bases and J 0 bases, with 2 bases left between them. The CDR3 has 13 residues. The CDR3: CASSQDDQETQYF. CDR3 in DNA: TGCGCCAGCAGCCAAGATGACCAAGAGACCCAGTACTTC.

The J gene is TRBJ2-1, the V gene TRBV6-1; D is undetermined. The V gene lost 3 bases and the J gene lost 0 bases, with 0 bases spanning the gap. Germline values: CDR1 MNHNS, CDR2 SASEGT. This CDR3 region has 12 residues. The CDR3 sequence: CASSDSYNEQFF. The CDR3 nucleotides read TGTGCCAGCAGTGACTCCTACAATGAGCAGTTCTTC.

The V call is TRBV7-8, the J call TRBJ2-3, with no clear D. Germline CDR1 and CDR2: SGHVS and FQNEAQ. The CDR3 is made up of 12 amino acids. The V end lost 5 bases, the J end lost 5 bases, and 8 bases lay between the germline ends. CDR3 residues: CASSPGLDTQYF. CDR3 nucleotides: TGTGCCAGCAGCCCCGGGCTAGATACGCAGTATTTT.

The chain has TRBV21-1 and TRBJ2-7; TRBD2 is the table's D call, not checked against the DNA. TRBV21-1 is a pseudogene segment. The CDR3 consists of 14 residues. CDR3 nucleotides: TGTGCCAGCAGCAAACCCGGGTCGACCTACGAGCAGTACTTC. Amino acid sequence: CASSKPGSTYEQYF.

This clone was found once. The chain carries TRBV2 and TRBJ2-5; D unclear. Trimming removed 7 bases at V and 8 bases at J, with 8 bases between. In germline, CDR1 is SNHLY, CDR2 FYNNEI. The CDR3 extends over 10 amino acids. The CDR3 nucleotides are TGTGCCAGCAAAGGGTTTACCCAGTACTTC. The encoded protein is CASKGFTQYF.

The J gene is TRBJ1-1, the V gene TRBV7-8; no firm D call. Trimming stripped 5 bases from V and 4 bases from J, with 8 bases between. CDR3 length: 12 residues. Germline lookup yields CDR1 SGHVS and CDR2 FQNEAQ. CDR3 residues: CASSPVSTEAFF. CDR3 nucleotide sequence: TGTGCCAGCAGCCCCGTGTCCACTGAAGCTTTCTTT.

The V and J genes are TRBV10-3 and TRBJ1-2; D remains ambiguous. The CDR3 runs 11 residues. The V gene lost 6 bases and the J gene lost 1 base, with 3 bases spanning the gap. Germline V gives CDR1 ENHRY, CDR2 SYGVKD. CDR3 protein: CAISFNYGYTF. In nucleotides, the CDR3 is TGTGCCATCAGCTTTAACTATGGCTACACCTTC.

V gene TRBV7-9 combines with J gene TRBJ1-2; D may be TRBD1 (6 bases). V was pared by 8 bases and J by 4 bases, with 17 bases between. CDR1 is SEHNR and CDR2 is FQNEAQ in the germline V gene (reference sequence). CDR3 length: 14 residues. In DNA form, the CDR3 reads TGTGCCAGCCACGCTAGGGGGGCGGGCTATGGCTACACCTTC. It is translated as CASHARGAGYGYTF. The whole variable domain, filled in from reference TRBV7-9 and TRBJ1-2, reads DTGVSQNPRHKITKRGQNVTFRCDPISEHNRLYWYRQTLGQGPEFLTYFQNEAQLEKSRLLSDRFSAERPKGSFSTLEIQRTEQGDSAMYLCASHARGAGYGYTFGSGTRLTVV.

The chain joins TRBV13 to TRBJ2-7, with 8 bases lining up with TRBD2. Germline CDR1 reads PRHDT; CDR2 reads FYEKMQ (reference sequence). The V segment lost 4 bases and the J segment 2 bases; nucleotides outside the gene matches: 10. The CDR3 is 16 residues long. The CDR3 DNA is TGTGCCAGCAGCTCGGAACTAGCGGACCACCCCTACGAGCAGTACTTC. This translates into CASSSELADHPYEQYF.

The chain employs TRBV13 and TRBJ1-1, with D uncertain. The CDR3 runs to 17 residues. Trimming stripped 1 base from V and 6 bases from J, with 21 bases between. In germline, CDR1 is PRHDT, CDR2 FYEKMQ (reference sequence). In DNA, the CDR3 is TGTGCCAGCAGCTTAGACCCCCCCGGATCCGACGGGGCTGAAGCTTTCTTT. It translates to CASSLDPPGSDGAEAFF.

The V and J genes are TRBV30 and TRBJ1-4; D is unresolved. From germline, CDR1 is GTSNPN and CDR2 SVGIG (reference sequence). The length of the CDR3 is 14 residues. V gave up 8 bases and J gave up 0 bases, with 13 bases separating them. This CDR3 reads CALTIVATNEKLFF. The CDR3 DNA sequence: TGTGCCCTCACGATCGTTGCAACTAATGAAAAACTGTTTTTT.

The chain uses TRBV28 and TRBJ2-3; TRBD2 matches at 11 bases. The V gene's germline CDR1 is MDHEN and CDR2 SYDVKM. The CDR3 is made up of 17 amino acids. The V gene end was trimmed by 4 bases and the J gene end by 3 bases; junction bases not matched to a gene: 9. CDR3 amino acids: CASSYQLAGVKTDTQYF. The CDR3 region has the DNA TGTGCCAGCAGTTACCAACTAGCGGGAGTAAAGACAGATACGCAGTATTTT.

The V and J genes are TRBV15 and TRBJ2-7, with 7 bases fitting TRBD1. Germline V gene lookup returns CDR1 LNHNV and CDR2 YYDKDF (reference sequence). The J segment lost 4 bases and the V segment lost 5 bases, leaving 14 bases of the junction unmatched. The CDR3 spans 16 residues. The CDR3 here is CATSPPRQGGPYEQYF. The CDR3 DNA reads as TGTGCCACCAGCCCCCCCCGACAGGGCGGACCTTACGAGCAGTACTTC.

V and J are TRBV6-5 and TRBJ1-1; D is ambiguous. CDR3 length: 13 residues. Germline V gives CDR1 MNHEY, CDR2 SVGAGI. V was cut by 2 bases and J by 2 bases, with 6 bases left in between. The DNA of the CDR3 is TGTGCCAGCAGTTACACGCCAAACACTGAAGCTTTCTTT. Protein product: CASSYTPNTEAFF.

The genes are TRBV30 and TRBJ1-2, with no clear D. The CDR3 contains 12 residues. CDR1 is GTSNPN and CDR2 is SVGIG in the germline V gene (reference sequence). V was shortened by 5 bases and J by 3 bases, with 10 bases between the two germline ends. The CDR3 region is CAWHEGHYGYTF. CDR3 sequence (DNA): TGTGCCTGGCATGAAGGGCACTATGGCTACACCTTC. The entire variable domain, with the rest obtained from reference TRBV30 and TRBJ1-2, is as follows: SQTIHQWPATLVQPVGSPLSLECTVEGTSNPNLYWYRQAAGRGLQLLFYSVGIGQISSEVPQNLSASRPQDRQFILSSKKLLLSDSGFYLCAWHEGHYGYTFGSGTRLTVV.

In nucleotides, the CDR3 is TGTGCCAGCAGCTTAGTACGGTGGAACACTGAAGCTTTCTTT. Its protein is CASSLVRWNTEAFF. This chain joins TRBV7-8 and TRBJ1-1; no clear D. The CDR3 extends over 14 amino acids. Trimming removed 1 base at V and 1 base at J, with 7 bases between. Per germline, CDR1 SGHVS and CDR2 FQNEAQ.